This T cell receptor (beta chain) was profiled in a study of T cell repertoires in cytomegalovirus infection. Study-level background: From public TCR beta signatures came an indication of both CMV infection and matching HLA type.

Study-level results: Cumulative frequency of public TCR beta families picked out carriers of CMV plus the relevant HLA.

This clonotype was detected only a few times. Its antigen is still unknown. MiXCR, run by TCRdb on the reads, gives a single entry per CDR3 protein. Of about 530,000 distinct CDR3 sequences in the sample, more than 20% are singletons; the top ten hold approximately 13%. The TCR sequence derives from a human donor in good health (CMV status not recorded). Some clones in this sample may be carry-over from other donors' samples. The specimen was PBMCs.

CDR3 in DNA: TGTGCCAGCAGCTGGGGGGGGGGGCTCAAAGATACGCAGTATTTT. It translates to CASSWGGGLKDTQYF. V is TRBV7-6 and J is TRBJ2-3, with a possible D match to TRBD2 (7 bases). The CDR3 spans 15 residues. V lost 4 bases and J lost 5, with 16 bases in between. Germline CDR1 is SGHVS and CDR2 is FNYEAQ.